The 30 T cell receptor beta chains given below trace back to one sample, sequenced in a study of long-term antiretroviral therapy in people with HIV. At the survey level, the v3.0 immunoSEQ assay was run. Repertoires were generated with immunoSEQ multiplex PCR, while TCRdb's copy carries only in-frame clones and drops some. The sample lists some 21,000 clones; roughly 85% were seen once. Here the sequenced sample was unsorted PBMCs, taken at the start of antiretroviral therapy. These TCRs come from a man between 45 and 60 years old with HIV.

This sequence joins TRBV6-5 and TRBJ1-1, with a weak D call TRBD1 (5 bases). Trimming took off 2 bases at V and 5 bases at J, with 9 bases between the two ends. Per the germline V gene, CDR1 is MNHEY and CDR2 is SVGAGI. This CDR3 is 13 amino acids long. The DNA for the CDR3 is TGTGCCAGCAGTTACCCGGGGGGGACTGAAGCTTTCTTT. Its protein product is CASSYPGGTEAFF.

The rearrangement joins TRBV28 to TRBJ2-7; possible D gene TRBD1, 5 bases. V was pared by 3 bases and J by 3 bases, with 9 bases between. Germline V gene data show CDR1 as MDHEN and CDR2 as SYDVKM. The CDR3 has 13 amino acids. The CDR3 bases are TGTGCCAGCAGTTTTGGACACCTCTACGAGCAGTACTTC. It codes for CASSFGHLYEQYF.

The genes are TRBV7-2 and TRBJ2-3; 9 bases fit TRBD2. The germline V gene has CDR1 SGHTA and CDR2 FQGNSA. The CDR3 extends over 17 amino acids. Unmatched junction bases numbered 11, after V lost 1 base and J lost 6 bases. The CDR3 sequence is CASSLELAGLPGDTQYF. The CDR3 DNA sequence: TGTGCCAGCAGCTTAGAACTAGCGGGCCTGCCCGGGGATACGCAGTATTTT.

This chain joins TRBV28 and TRBJ2-1; TRBD2 agrees at 7 bases. Per the germline V gene, CDR1 is MDHEN and CDR2 is SYDVKM. The CDR3 covers 15 residues. V lost 7 bases and J lost 4; bases outside the gene matches: 10. The CDR3: CASTTPSGLYNEQFF. CDR3 nucleotide sequence: TGTGCCAGCACCACGCCTAGCGGCTTATACAATGAGCAGTTCTTC.

The chain combines TRBV7-2 with TRBJ2-7; 15 bases map to TRBD2. V shed 6 bases and J 0 bases; nucleotides not matched to a gene: 12. The CDR3 totals 19 residues. Looked up from germline, CDR1 is SGHTA and CDR2 is FQGNSA. CDR3 amino acids: CASRQKGTSGRKLSYEQYF. CDR3 coding DNA: TGTGCCAGCAGACAAAAAGGGACTAGCGGGAGGAAACTCTCCTACGAGCAGTACTTC.

This clone has more than one count but fewer than ten. J is TRBJ2-7 and V is TRBV2; 9 bases are a match to TRBD1. V lost 6 bases to trimming and J lost 6 bases; unmatched junction nucleotides: 6. The CDR3 is made up of 13 amino acids. The germline V gene encodes CDR1 SNHLY and CDR2 FYNNEI. The CDR3, as DNA: TGTGCCAGCAGCTTGGACAGGGGTAGCGAGCAGTACTTC. It codes for CASSLDRGSEQYF.

CDR3 sequence (DNA): TGTGCCAGCACCCCTCCCCTTCCTAGCACAGATACGCAGTATTTT. Its protein is CASTPPLPSTDTQYF. The chain joins TRBV6-6 to TRBJ2-3; D gene unclear. Trimming removed 7 bases from V and 0 bases from J, with 14 bases in between. The V gene's germline CDR1 is MNHNY and CDR2 SVGAGI (reference sequence). The CDR3 spans 15 residues.

The chain combines TRBV7-3 with TRBJ1-2; a possible D gene is TRBD1 (6 bases). V lost 3 bases to trimming and J lost 2 bases, with 10 bases between them. The CDR3 has 14 amino acids. CDR1 SGHTA and CDR2 FQGTGA come from the germline V gene. Here the CDR3 reads CASSLGHPNYGYTF. The CDR3 DNA sequence: TGTGCCAGCAGCTTGGGACACCCGAACTATGGCTACACCTTC.

In its sample, this clone was seen a few times. This chain links TRBV15 with TRBJ1-5; 7 bases match TRBD1. Germline trimming cut 5 bases from V and 6 bases from J; bases unmatched to any gene: 10. The CDR3 sequence is 15 residues long. Germline lookup yields CDR1 LNHNV and CDR2 YYDKDF (reference sequence). This CDR3 reads CATSLSQGRVQPQHF. In DNA form, the CDR3 reads TGTGCCACCAGCTTATCACAGGGGAGGGTTCAGCCCCAGCATTTT.

This rearrangement joins TRBV27 to TRBJ2-1; D ambiguous. The CDR3 is made up of 12 amino acids. V lost 5 bases, J lost 3 bases, and 5 bases lay in between. The germline V gene encodes CDR1 MNHEY and CDR2 SMNVEV (reference sequence). CDR3 in amino acids: CASSTYYNEQFF. The CDR3 DNA reads TGTGCCAGCAGTACGTACTACAATGAGCAGTTCTTC.

J is TRBJ1-2 and V is TRBV5-6, with TRBD1 identical over 8 bases. Trimming cost V 1 base and J 2 bases; bases outside gene matches: 10. The germline gives CDR1 SGHDT, CDR2 YYEEEE. This CDR3 region has 17 residues. For the CDR3, the DNA is TGTGCCAGCAGCTTGAGAGTCAGGGGGCGGAGGAACTATGGCTACACCTTC. It specifies CASSLRVRGRRNYGYTF.

This chain connects TRBV19 to TRBJ1-1; no clear D gene. Trimming removed 1 base from V and 1 base from J, with 7 bases in between. CDR1 LNHDA and CDR2 SQIVND come from the germline V gene (reference sequence). The CDR3 consists of 14 residues. In DNA form, the CDR3 reads TGTGCCAGTAGTATAGGTCGACAGAACACTGAAGCTTTCTTT. Residues: CASSIGRQNTEAFF. Filled out from reference TRBV19 and TRBJ1-1, the complete variable domain reads DGGITQSPKYLFRKEGQNVTLSCEQNLNHDAMYWYRQDPGQGLRLIYYSQIVNDFQKGDIAEGYSVSREKKESFPLTVTSAQKNPTAFYLCASSIGRQNTEAFFGQGTRLTVV.

This clone has more than one count but fewer than ten. The chain has TRBV10-3 and TRBJ1-1; D possibly corresponds to TRBD1 (5 bases). The V end was cut by 3 bases, the J end by 5 bases, with 10 bases between. Germline V lookup: CDR1 ENHRY, CDR2 SYGVKD. The CDR3 totals 13 residues. The CDR3 region is CAISDRQGTEAFF. The DNA for the CDR3 is TGTGCCATCAGTGATCGCCAGGGAACTGAAGCTTTCTTT.

The chain employs TRBV9 and TRBJ2-5, with TRBD2 matching over 9 bases. Germline CDR1 reads SGDLS; CDR2 reads YYNGEE. The junction had 8 bases not matched to a gene; V was cut back by 0 bases and J by 5 bases. The CDR3 is 16 residues long. CDR3 loop: CASSVGGGLAPETQYF. For the CDR3, the DNA is TGTGCCAGCAGCGTAGGGGGGGGACTAGCTCCGGAGACCCAGTACTTC.

This rearrangement joins TRBV9 to TRBJ2-3; D tentatively reads TRBD1 or TRBD2 (6 bases each). V was pared by 4 bases and J by 2 bases, with 17 bases between. The CDR3 length is 16 residues. Looked up from germline, CDR1 is SGDLS and CDR2 is YYNGEE. The CDR3 here is CASSFLGGGITDTQYF. For the CDR3, the DNA is TGTGCCAGCAGCTTCCTAGGAGGGGGGATCACAGATACGCAGTATTTT.

This chain links TRBV27 with TRBJ2-3; 9 nucleotides match TRBD1. V gave up 5 bases and J gave up 5 bases; unmatched junction bases: 5. The CDR3 sequence is 14 residues long. Per germline, CDR1 MNHEY and CDR2 SMNVEV (reference sequence). CDR3 protein: CASSPNRGRDTQYF. CDR3 in DNA: TGTGCCAGCAGTCCCAACAGGGGGCGAGATACGCAGTATTTT.

The rearrangement links TRBV18 to TRBJ2-3, with D perhaps matching TRBD1 or TRBD2 (5 bases each). CDR3 size: 14 residues. The germline gives CDR1 KGHSH, CDR2 LQKENI. V lost 2 bases and J lost 4, with 10 bases in between. The CDR3 reads CASSPGEGPDTQYF. The CDR3 DNA is TGTGCCAGCTCACCAGGTGAGGGACCAGATACGCAGTATTTT.

The DNA of the CDR3 is TGTGCCAGCAGCAGGTTGGGACAGGCCTACGAGCAGTACTTC. Amino acids: CASSRLGQAYEQYF. The gene calls are TRBV5-5 and TRBJ2-7; TRBD1 agrees at 8 bases. Trimming cost V 4 bases and J 2 bases; bases outside gene matches: 5. Germline values: CDR1 SGHKS, CDR2 YYEKEE (reference sequence). The CDR3 length is 14 residues.

The chain uses TRBV5-4 and TRBJ1-6; 9 bases are shared with TRBD1. The junction had 4 bases not matched to a gene; V was cut back by 4 bases and J by 8 bases. CDR3 length: 14 residues. Germline values: CDR1 SGHNT, CDR2 YYREEE (reference sequence). The CDR3 bases are TGTGCCAGCAGCCTGGGACAGGGTGATTCACCCCTCCACTTT. This gives the protein CASSLGQGDSPLHF.

The chain is built from TRBV12-5 and TRBJ1-1; D is unclear. CDR3 length: 11 amino acids. The V gene's germline CDR1 is LGHNT and CDR2 FRNRAP. Trimming shortened V by 2 bases and J by 3 bases, and 1 base separated the two germline ends. The CDR3 region is CASGLHTEAFF. The CDR3 DNA sequence: TGTGCTAGTGGTTTGCACACTGAAGCTTTCTTT.

The genes are TRBV6-5 and TRBJ1-1; D gene unclear. Germline CDR1 and CDR2: MNHEY and SVGAGI. The CDR3 consists of 13 residues. V was cut by 2 bases and J by 1 base, with 5 bases left in between. The CDR3 sequence is CASSYAGNTEAFF. For the CDR3, the DNA is TGTGCCAGCAGTTACGCAGGGAACACTGAAGCTTTCTTT.

J is TRBJ2-1 and V is TRBV27, with TRBD2 matching 11 bases. With V trimmed by 6 bases and J by 6 bases, 7 bases remained unmatched. The CDR3 length is 15 residues. CDR1 and CDR2 (germline): MNHEY, SMNVEV (reference sequence). CDR3 DNA: TGTGCCAGCAGCGTGGGACTAGCGGAAATCAATGAGCAGTTCTTC. This encodes CASSVGLAEINEQFF.

This chain uses TRBV28 with TRBJ1-5; D is perhaps TRBD1 (5 bases). Trimming removed 6 bases at V and 2 bases at J, with 23 bases between. Germline CDR1 reads MDHEN; CDR2 reads SYDVKM. The CDR3 consists of 18 residues. In DNA, the CDR3 is TGTGCCAGCAGCAGTCTAGGAGGGGCGACGGCAGGCAATCAGCCCCAGCATTTT. Translating gives CASSSLGGATAGNQPQHF.

The J gene is TRBJ2-7, the V gene TRBV7-2, with D unclear. Trimming left V 5 bases short and J 4 bases short, with 15 bases between. Germline lookup yields CDR1 SGHTA and CDR2 FQGNSA. This CDR3 is 14 amino acids long. CDR3 DNA: TGTGCCAGCAGCCCGGATATGGGTTTTTACGAGCAGTACTTC. Its protein product is CASSPDMGFYEQYF.

This clone was observed a few times. The rearrangement uses TRBV6-4 and TRBJ2-2; a possible D gene is TRBD2 (5 bases). V gave up 4 bases and J gave up 7 bases, with 13 bases separating them. Germline values: CDR1 MRHNA, CDR2 SNTAGT. The CDR3 runs 14 residues. The CDR3 coding sequence is TGTGCCAGCAGTGGGCTAGCATCAGACGGGGAGCTGTTTTTT. Translating it yields CASSGLASDGELFF.

The chain employs TRBV7-6 and TRBJ2-7, with TRBD1 as a possible D gene (5 bases). V was cut by 5 bases and J by 3 bases, with 11 bases left in between. The CDR3 runs 13 residues. Germline CDR1 and CDR2: SGHVS and FNYEAQ. The CDR3 loop reads CASSPDTGYEQYF. CDR3 DNA: TGTGCCAGCAGCCCCGACACAGGCTACGAGCAGTACTTC.

The genes are TRBV7-9 and TRBJ1-1; D is unclear. The CDR3 covers 16 residues. Germline V gives CDR1 SEHNR, CDR2 FQNEAQ (reference sequence). The ends were cut back, 5 bases at V and 1 base at J, with 17 bases in the middle. The CDR3 region has the DNA TGTGCCAGCAGCGGCGGGCTTCGGAACCAGAACACTGAAGCTTTCTTT. Its translation: CASSGGLRNQNTEAFF.

The rearrangement joins TRBV9 to TRBJ2-2; D could derive from TRBD1 or TRBD2 (5 bases each). CDR1 is SGDLS and CDR2 is YYNGEE in the germline V gene. The CDR3 totals 16 residues. The V end lost 1 base, the J end lost 5 bases, and 15 bases lay between the germline ends. CDR3 coding DNA: TGTGCCAGCAGCGTAACCAGGGACGTATGGACCGGGGAGCTGTTTTTT. It is translated as CASSVTRDVWTGELFF.

V usage is TRBV5-1 and J usage is TRBJ2-7; D may correspond to TRBD1 or TRBD2 (5 bases each). Trimming removed 0 bases at V and 2 bases at J, with 9 bases between. This CDR3 has 14 residues. Germline CDR1 reads SGHRS; CDR2 reads YFSETQ. The CDR3 nucleotides read TGCGCCAGCAGCTTGGGGGACGGACCCTACGAGCAGTACTTC. Protein product: CASSLGDGPYEQYF.

The chain links TRBV7-2 to TRBJ2-3; a possible D gene is TRBD2 (6 bases). The germline V gene has CDR1 SGHTA and CDR2 FQGNSA. V lost 3 bases, J lost 10 bases, and 26 bases lay in between. The CDR3 is made up of 17 amino acids. The CDR3 is CASSFVVDHLTGEAQYF. The DNA for the CDR3 is TGTGCCAGCAGCTTCGTAGTAGACCACTTAACGGGGGAGGCGCAGTATTTT.